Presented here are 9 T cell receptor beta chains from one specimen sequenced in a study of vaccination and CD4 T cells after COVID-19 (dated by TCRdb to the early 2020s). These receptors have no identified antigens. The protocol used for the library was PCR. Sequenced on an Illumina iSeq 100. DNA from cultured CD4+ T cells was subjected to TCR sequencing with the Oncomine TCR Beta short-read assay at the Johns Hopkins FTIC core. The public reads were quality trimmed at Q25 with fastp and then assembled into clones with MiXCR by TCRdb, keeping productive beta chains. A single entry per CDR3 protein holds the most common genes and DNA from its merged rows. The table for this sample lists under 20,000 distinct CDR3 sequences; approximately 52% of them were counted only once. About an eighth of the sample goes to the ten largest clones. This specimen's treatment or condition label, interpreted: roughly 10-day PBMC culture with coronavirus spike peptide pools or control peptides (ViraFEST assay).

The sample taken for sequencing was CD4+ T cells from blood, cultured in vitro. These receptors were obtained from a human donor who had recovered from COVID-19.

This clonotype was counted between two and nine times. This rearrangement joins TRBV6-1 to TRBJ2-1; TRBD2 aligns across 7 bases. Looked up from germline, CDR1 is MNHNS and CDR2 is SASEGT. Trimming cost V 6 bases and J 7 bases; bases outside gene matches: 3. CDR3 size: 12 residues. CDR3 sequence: CASRSGGNEQFF. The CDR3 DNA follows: TGTGCCAGCAGATCGGGAGGAAATGAGCAGTTCTTC.

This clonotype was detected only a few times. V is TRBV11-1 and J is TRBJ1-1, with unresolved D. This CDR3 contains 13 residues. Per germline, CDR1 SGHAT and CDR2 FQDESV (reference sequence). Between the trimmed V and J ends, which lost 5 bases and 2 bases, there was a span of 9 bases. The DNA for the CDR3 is TGTGCCAGCAGCCGAACAGCCAACACTGAAGCTTTCTTT. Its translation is CASSRTANTEAFF.

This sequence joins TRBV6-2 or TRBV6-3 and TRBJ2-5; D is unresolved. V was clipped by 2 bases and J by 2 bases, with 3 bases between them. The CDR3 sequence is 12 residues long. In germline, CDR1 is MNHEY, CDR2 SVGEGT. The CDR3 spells CASSYGQETQYF. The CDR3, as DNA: TGTGCCAGCAGTTACGGGCAAGAGACCCAGTACTTC.

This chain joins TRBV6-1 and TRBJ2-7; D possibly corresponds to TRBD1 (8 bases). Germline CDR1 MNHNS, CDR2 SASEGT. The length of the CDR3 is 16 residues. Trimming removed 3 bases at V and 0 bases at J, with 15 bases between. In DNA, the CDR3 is TGTGCCAGCAGTGATCCAGGGGGCGGGAGCTCCTACGAGCAGTACTTC. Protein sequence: CASSDPGGGSSYEQYF.

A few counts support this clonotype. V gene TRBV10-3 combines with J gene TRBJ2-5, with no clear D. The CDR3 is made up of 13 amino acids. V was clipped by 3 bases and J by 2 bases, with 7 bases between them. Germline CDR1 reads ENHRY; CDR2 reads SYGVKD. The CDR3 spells CAISDWEQETQYF. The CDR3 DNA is TGTGCCATCAGTGACTGGGAACAAGAGACCCAGTACTTC.

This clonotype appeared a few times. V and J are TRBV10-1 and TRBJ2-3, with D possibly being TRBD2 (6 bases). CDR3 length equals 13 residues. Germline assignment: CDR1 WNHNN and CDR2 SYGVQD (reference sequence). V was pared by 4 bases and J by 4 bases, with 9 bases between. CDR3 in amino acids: CASSAAGPDTQYF. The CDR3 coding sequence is TGCGCCAGCAGTGCGGCGGGACCAGATACGCAGTATTTT.

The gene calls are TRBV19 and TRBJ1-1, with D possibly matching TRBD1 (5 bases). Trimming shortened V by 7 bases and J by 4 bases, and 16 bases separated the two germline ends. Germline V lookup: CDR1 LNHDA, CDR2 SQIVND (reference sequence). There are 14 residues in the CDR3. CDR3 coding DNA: TGTGCCAGTACTCAGCGGGGGGTAGGCACTGAAGCTTTCTTT. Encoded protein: CASTQRGVGTEAFF.

The CDR3 nucleotides are TGTGCCAGTAGGATCGGCGGGCCGCGGGATCAGCCCCAGCATTTT. Its translation is CASRIGGPRDQPQHF. The chain combines TRBV19 with TRBJ1-5; D remains unclear. The CDR3 has 15 amino acids. Looked up from germline, CDR1 is LNHDA and CDR2 is SQIVND (reference sequence). Trimming removed 6 bases from V and 5 bases from J, with 17 bases in between.

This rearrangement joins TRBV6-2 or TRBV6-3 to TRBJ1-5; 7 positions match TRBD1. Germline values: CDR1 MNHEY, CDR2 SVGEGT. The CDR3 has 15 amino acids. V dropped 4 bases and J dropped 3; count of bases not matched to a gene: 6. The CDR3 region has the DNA TGTGCCAGCAGTTCACAGGGGCTAATCAATCAGCCCCAGCATTTT. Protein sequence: CASSSQGLINQPQHF.